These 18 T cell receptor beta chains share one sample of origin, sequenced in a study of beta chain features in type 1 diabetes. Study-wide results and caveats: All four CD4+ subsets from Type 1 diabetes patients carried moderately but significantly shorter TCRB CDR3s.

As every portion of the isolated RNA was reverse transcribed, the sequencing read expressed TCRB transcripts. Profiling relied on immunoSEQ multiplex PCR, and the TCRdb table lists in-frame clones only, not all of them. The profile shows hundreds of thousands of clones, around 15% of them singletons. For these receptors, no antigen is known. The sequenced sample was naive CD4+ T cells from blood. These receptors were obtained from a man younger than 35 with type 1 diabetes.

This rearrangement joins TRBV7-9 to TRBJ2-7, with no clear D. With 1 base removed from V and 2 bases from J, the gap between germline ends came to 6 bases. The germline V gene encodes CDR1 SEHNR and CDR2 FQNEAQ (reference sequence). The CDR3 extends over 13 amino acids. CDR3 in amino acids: CASSLVPTYEQYF. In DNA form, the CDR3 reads TGTGCCAGCAGCTTAGTACCAACCTACGAGCAGTACTTC.

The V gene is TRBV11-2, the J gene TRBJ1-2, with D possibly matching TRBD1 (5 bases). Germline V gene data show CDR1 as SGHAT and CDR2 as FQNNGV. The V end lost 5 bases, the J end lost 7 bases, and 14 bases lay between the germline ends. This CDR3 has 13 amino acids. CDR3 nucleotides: TGTGCCAGCAGCCGTGGGGGTTTAACTGGCTACACCTTC. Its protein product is CASSRGGLTGYTF.

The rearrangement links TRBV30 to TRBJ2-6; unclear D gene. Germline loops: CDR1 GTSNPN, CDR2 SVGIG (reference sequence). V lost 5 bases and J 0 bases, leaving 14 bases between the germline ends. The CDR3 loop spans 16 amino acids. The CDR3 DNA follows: TGTGCCTGGGGTACACTTTCCCCCTCTGGGGCCAACGTCCTGACTTTC. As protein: CAWGTLSPSGANVLTF.

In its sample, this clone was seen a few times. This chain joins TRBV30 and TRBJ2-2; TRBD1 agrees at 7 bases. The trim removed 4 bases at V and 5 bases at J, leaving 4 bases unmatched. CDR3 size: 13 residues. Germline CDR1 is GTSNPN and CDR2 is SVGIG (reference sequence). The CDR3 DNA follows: TGTGCCTGGACGACAGGGTGGACCGGGGAGCTGTTTTTT. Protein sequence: CAWTTGWTGELFF.

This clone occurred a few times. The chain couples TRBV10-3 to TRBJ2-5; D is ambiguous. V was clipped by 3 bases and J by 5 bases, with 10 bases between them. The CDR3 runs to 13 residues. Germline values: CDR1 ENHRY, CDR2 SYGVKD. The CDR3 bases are TGTGCCATCAGTGATTACCTGGGTGAGACCCAGTACTTC. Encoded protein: CAISDYLGETQYF.

This chain's CDR3 is CSATTTGGVTEAFF. The CDR3, as DNA: TGCAGCGCTACTACTACAGGGGGCGTCACTGAAGCTTTCTTT. V and J are TRBV29-1 and TRBJ1-1; 9 positions match TRBD1. The germline CDR1 and CDR2 sequences are SQVTM and ANQGSEA. V lost 7 bases to trimming and J lost 4 bases; unmatched junction nucleotides: 10. This CDR3 is built from 14 residues. Using reference TRBV29-1 and TRBJ1-1 for the parts outside the CDR3, the full variable domain is SAVISQKPSRDICQRGTSLTIQCQVDSQVTMMFWYRQQPGQSLTLIATANQGSEATYESGFVIDKFPISRPNLTFSTLTVSNMSPEDSSIYLCSATTTGGVTEAFFGQGTRLTVV.

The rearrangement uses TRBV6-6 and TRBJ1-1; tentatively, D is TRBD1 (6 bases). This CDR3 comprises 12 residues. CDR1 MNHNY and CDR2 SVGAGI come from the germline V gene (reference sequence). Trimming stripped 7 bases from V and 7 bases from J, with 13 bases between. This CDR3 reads CASKLEGGEAFF. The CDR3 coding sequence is TGTGCCAGCAAGTTGGAGGGGGGTGAAGCTTTCTTT.

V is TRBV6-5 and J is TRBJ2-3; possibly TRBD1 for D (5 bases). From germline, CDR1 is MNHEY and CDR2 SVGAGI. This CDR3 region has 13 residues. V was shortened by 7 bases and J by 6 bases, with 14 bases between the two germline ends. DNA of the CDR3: TGTGCCAGCATGGGGCAGAATTCCGATACGCAGTATTTT. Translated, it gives CASMGQNSDTQYF.

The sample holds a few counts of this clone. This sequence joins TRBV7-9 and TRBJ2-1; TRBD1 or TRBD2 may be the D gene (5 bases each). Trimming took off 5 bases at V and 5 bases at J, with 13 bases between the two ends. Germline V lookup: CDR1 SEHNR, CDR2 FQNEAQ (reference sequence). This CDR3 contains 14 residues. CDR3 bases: TGTGCCAGCAGCCCCGGGGCCGGGAACAATGAGCAGTTCTTC. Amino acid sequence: CASSPGAGNNEQFF.

CDR3 coding DNA: TGTGCCAGCAGCTTGGGGTCAGGGAGGGGACAAGAGACCCAGTACTTC. Protein sequence: CASSLGSGRGQETQYF. The chain carries TRBV5-4 and TRBJ2-5; 7 bases align to TRBD2. The V segment lost 0 bases and the J segment 2 bases; nucleotides outside the gene matches: 7. In germline, CDR1 is SGHNT, CDR2 YYREEE (reference sequence). The CDR3 runs to 16 residues.

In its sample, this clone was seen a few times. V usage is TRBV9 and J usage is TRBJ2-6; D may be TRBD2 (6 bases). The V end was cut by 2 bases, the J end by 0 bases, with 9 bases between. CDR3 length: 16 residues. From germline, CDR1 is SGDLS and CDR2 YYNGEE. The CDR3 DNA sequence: TGTGCCAGCAGCGTCGCGGGATTCTCTGGGGCCAACGTCCTGACTTTC. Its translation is CASSVAGFSGANVLTF.

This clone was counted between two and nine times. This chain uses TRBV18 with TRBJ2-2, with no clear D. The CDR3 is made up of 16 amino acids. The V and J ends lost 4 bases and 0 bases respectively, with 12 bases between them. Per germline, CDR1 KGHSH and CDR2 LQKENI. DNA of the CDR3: TGTGCCAGCTCACTTCTACCGACCCCGAACACCGGGGAGCTGTTTTTT. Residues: CASSLLPTPNTGELFF.

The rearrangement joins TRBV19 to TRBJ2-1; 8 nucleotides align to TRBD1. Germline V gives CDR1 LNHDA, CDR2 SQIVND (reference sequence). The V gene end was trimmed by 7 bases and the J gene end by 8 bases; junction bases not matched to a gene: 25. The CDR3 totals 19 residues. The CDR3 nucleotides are TGTGCCAGTACGGGACCTCGACAGGGGATCCCTGGATTCCATGATGAGCAGTTCTTC. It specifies CASTGPRQGIPGFHDEQFF.

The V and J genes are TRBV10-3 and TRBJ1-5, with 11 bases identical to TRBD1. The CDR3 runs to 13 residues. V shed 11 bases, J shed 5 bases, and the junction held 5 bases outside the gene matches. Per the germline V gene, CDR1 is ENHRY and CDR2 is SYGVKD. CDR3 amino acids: CARPGQGDQPQHF. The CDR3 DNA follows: TGTGCCCGCCCGGGACAGGGGGATCAGCCCCAGCATTTT.

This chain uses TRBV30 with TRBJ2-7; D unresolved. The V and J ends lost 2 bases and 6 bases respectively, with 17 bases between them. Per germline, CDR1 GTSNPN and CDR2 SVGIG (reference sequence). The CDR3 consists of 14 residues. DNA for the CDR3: TGTGCCTGGAGTCCCGGCCCCCAGGCAGGCGAGCAGTACTTC. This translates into CAWSPGPQAGEQYF.

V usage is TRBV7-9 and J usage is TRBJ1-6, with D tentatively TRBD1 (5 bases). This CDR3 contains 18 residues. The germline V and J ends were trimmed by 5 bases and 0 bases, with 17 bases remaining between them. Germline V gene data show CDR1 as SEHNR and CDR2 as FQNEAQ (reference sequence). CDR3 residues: CASSLGGGRSSYNSPLHF. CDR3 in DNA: TGTGCCAGCAGCCTCGGGGGAGGGCGGAGCTCCTATAATTCACCCCTCCACTTT.

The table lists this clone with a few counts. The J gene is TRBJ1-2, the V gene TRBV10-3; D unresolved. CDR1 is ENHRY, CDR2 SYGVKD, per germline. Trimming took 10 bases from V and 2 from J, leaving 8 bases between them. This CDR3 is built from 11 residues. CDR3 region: CATALNYGYTF. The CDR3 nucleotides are TGTGCCACAGCCTTGAACTATGGCTACACCTTC.

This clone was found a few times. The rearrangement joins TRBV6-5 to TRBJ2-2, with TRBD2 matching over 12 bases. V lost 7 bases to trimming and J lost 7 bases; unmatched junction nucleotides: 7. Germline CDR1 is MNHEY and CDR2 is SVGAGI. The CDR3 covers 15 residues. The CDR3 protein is CASTASGGADGELFF. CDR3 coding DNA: TGTGCCAGCACCGCTAGCGGGGGGGCGGACGGGGAGCTGTTTTTT.